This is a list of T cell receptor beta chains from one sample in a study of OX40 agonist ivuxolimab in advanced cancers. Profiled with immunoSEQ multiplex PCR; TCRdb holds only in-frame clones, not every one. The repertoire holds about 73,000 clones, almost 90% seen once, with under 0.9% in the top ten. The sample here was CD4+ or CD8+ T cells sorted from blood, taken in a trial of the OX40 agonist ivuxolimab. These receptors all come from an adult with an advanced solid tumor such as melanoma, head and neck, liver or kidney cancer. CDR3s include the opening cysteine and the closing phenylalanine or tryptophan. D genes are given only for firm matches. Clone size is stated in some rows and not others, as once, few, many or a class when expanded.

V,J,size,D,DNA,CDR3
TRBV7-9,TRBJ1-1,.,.,TGTGCCAGCAGCTTAATGGATGTCCCCAGGACTGAAGCTTTCTTT,CASSLMDVPRTEAFF
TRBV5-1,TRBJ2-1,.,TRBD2,TGCGCCAGCAGCTTGTCCCTAGCGGAAGGGTCCTACAATGAGCAGTTCTTC,CASSLSLAEGSYNEQFF
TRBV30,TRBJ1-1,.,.,TGTGCCTGGAAAGCCGCAGGAAGGAACACTGAAGCTTTCTTT,CAWKAAGRNTEAFF
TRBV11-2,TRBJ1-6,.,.,TGTGCCAGCAGCGTACAGGGTTCACCCCTCCACTTT,CASSVQGSPLHF
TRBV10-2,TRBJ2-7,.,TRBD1,TGCGCCAGCGCTTGGACAGGGGACGAGCAGTACTTC,CASAWTGDEQYF
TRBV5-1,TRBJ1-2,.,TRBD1,TGCGCCAGCAGCTTAGCCAGGGGGCCACTGGGTGGCTACACCTTC,CASSLARGPLGGYTF
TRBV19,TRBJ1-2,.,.,TGTGCCAGTAAGATGGTTACCTACCAGGACTATGGCTACACCTTC,CASKMVTYQDYGYTF
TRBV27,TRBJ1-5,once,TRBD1,TGTGCCAGCAGTTTATCAGGGGGCGGGCAGCCCCAGCATTTT,CASSLSGGGQPQHF
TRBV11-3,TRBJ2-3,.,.,TGTGCCAGCAGCCCCGGACTGCCCACAGATACGCAGTATTTT,CASSPGLPTDTQYF
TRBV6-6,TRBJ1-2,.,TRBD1,TGTGCCAGCAGTGGATGGACAGGGACTGTCTATGGCTACACCTTC,CASSGWTGTVYGYTF
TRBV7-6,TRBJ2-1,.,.,TGTGCCAGCAGCAGGGCCGCGGGTAGCTCCTACAATGAGCAGTTCTTC,CASSRAAGSSYNEQFF
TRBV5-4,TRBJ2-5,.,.,TGTGCCAGCAGCAACCAGCGGGAGACCCAGTACTTC,CASSNQRETQYF
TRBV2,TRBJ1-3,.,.,TGTGCCAGCAGTGTATTGGGGGGGCCTGGAAACACCATATATTTT,CASSVLGGPGNTIYF
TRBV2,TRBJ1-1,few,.,TGTGCCAGCAGGGGTGCGGACACTGAAGCTTTCTTT,CASRGADTEAFF
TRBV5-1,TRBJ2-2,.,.,TGCGCCAGCAGCTTGGACGGGCGAAACACCGGGGAGCTGTTTTTT,CASSLDGRNTGELFF
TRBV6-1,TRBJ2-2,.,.,TGTGCCAGCAGGCCCCCCGGACAGAACACCGGGGAGCTGTTTTTT,CASRPPGQNTGELFF